Below are 4 T cell receptor beta chains sequenced from a single sample in a study of cytotoxic CD8 clonotypes in ibrutinib-treated CLL. Method: immunoSEQ multiplex PCR; TCRdb's copy keeps in-frame clones and lacks some. The sample contains 200,000 to 250,000 clones, roughly 73% of which appear only once. Here the sequenced sample was PBMCs, taken after 12 months of ibrutinib treatment. All receptors come from a human donor with chronic lymphocytic leukemia.

Comment on this clone: One end of the junction does not line up with germline, which may come from a read error. CDR3 protein: CASSLAVQETQYF. The CDR3 DNA is TGTGCCAGCAGCCTAGCGGTCCAAGAGACCCAGTACTTC. The chain uses TRBV7-6 and TRBJ2-5; 7 nucleotides align to TRBD2. CDR3 length equals 13 residues. Germline V gene lookup returns CDR1 SGHVS and CDR2 FNYEAQ.

For the CDR3, the DNA is TGCGCCAGCGCTCGGGAGGGGAGATTGGATGGCTACACCTTC. This encodes CASAREGRLDGYTF. The chain carries TRBV5-1 and TRBJ1-2; D perhaps matches TRBD1 (5 bases). The CDR3 is made up of 14 amino acids. CDR1 and CDR2 from the germline V gene are SGHRS and YFSETQ. The V gene lost 7 bases and the J gene lost 6 bases, with 19 bases spanning the gap.

V usage is TRBV10-1 and J usage is TRBJ2-7, with 7 bases that match TRBD1. This CDR3 is 14 amino acids long. The ends lost 0 bases at V and 9 bases at J; junction bases unmatched: 8. CDR1 is WNHNN, CDR2 SYGVQD, per germline (reference sequence). The CDR3 is CASSESQLPGGQYF. The CDR3, as DNA: TGCGCCAGCAGTGAGTCGCAGCTCCCAGGGGGGCAGTACTTC.

The chain is built from TRBV27 and TRBJ1-1; 8 positions agree with TRBD1. The CDR3 is made up of 15 amino acids. After removal of 5 bases from V and 6 bases from J, the junction contained 11 bases not matched to a gene. From germline, CDR1 is MNHEY and CDR2 SMNVEV (reference sequence). CDR3 amino acids: CASSPLDRVAAEAFF. The CDR3 DNA sequence: TGTGCCAGCAGTCCCCTGGACAGGGTGGCTGCTGAAGCTTTCTTT.